This TCR beta chain originates from a study of OX40 agonist ivuxolimab in advanced cancers. Generated by immunoSEQ multiplex PCR, the TCRdb table keeps only in-frame clones and is missing some. The data hold tens of thousands of clones, with about 88% observed a single time. Germline CDR1 reads MNHEY; CDR2 reads SMNVEV (reference sequence). Trimming removed 8 bases from V and 0 bases from J; junction bases left unmatched: 9. The CDR3 covers 17 residues. This chain connects TRBV27 to TRBJ1-6; TRBD1 matches 8 bases. The receptor was derived from an adult with an advanced solid tumor such as melanoma, head and neck, liver or kidney cancer. Sequences were derived from CD4+ or CD8+ T cells sorted from blood, sampled in a trial of the OX40 agonist ivuxolimab. CDR3 bases: TGTGCCAGCGGTAAACGGGACAGGAGCTCCTATAATTCACCCCTCCACTTT. Its protein product is CASGKRDRSSYNSPLHF.